The clone carrying this T cell receptor (beta chain) was detected a few times. The antigen remains undetermined. The sample belongs to a study of cytomegalovirus exposure and HLA in healthy donors. Whole-study results and caveats: Under 20,000 TCR beta sequences were associated with HLA alleles at 0.05 false discovery rate in a later analysis.

Each of the donors was a healthy bone marrow donor. The ends were cut back, 2 bases at V and 1 base at J, with 11 bases in the middle. The CDR3 loop spans 15 amino acids. Germline CDR1 and CDR2: MDHEN and SYDVKM. PCR primers comprised 60 Vbeta and 13 Jbeta primers. Produced via immunoSEQ multiplex PCR; TCRdb's table is partial and in-frame only. The sample lists tens of thousands of clones, 72% seen once, with approximately 20% in the top ten. Input material: PBMCs. The chain joins TRBV28 to TRBJ1-1; tentatively, D is TRBD1 (6 bases). The sequence derives from a woman in her 50s in good health and CMV-seropositive. CDR3: CASSLTGHENTEAFF. The CDR3 DNA reads TGTGCCAGCAGTTTAACGGGACACGAGAACACTGAAGCTTTCTTT.